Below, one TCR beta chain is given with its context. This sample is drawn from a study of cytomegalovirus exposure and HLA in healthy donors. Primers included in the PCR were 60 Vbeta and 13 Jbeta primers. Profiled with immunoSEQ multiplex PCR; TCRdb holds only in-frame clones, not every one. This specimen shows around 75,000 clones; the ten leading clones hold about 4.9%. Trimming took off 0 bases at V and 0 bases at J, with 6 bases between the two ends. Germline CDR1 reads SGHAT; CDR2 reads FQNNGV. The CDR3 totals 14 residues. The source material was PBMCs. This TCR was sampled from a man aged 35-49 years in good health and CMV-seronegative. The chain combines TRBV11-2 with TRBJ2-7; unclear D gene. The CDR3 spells CASSLEQVSYEQYF. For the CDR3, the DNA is TGTGCCAGCAGCTTAGAACAAGTCTCCTACGAGCAGTACTTC.